This is a list of T cell receptor beta chains from one sample in a study of CXCR3-negative and CXCR3-positive naive CD8 T cells. Reanalyzing the 5' RACE reads, TCRdb keeps one entry per CDR3 protein, without DNA. The listing contains more than 100,000 distinct CDR3 sequences. Sequenced: naive CXCR3+ CD8+ T cells from blood. These receptors originate from a human donor in good health. Some clones in this sample may be carry-over from other donors' samples. The CDR3 runs from the conserved cysteine through the conserved F or W. The order of the fields is J gene, CDR3 length, V gene, CDR3 protein.

J gene: TRBJ2-7
CDR3 length: 14
V gene: TRBV15
CDR3 protein: CATSRGRGSYEQYF

J gene: TRBJ2-1
CDR3 length: 16
V gene: TRBV27
CDR3 protein: CASSTRQLAGDNEQFF

J gene: TRBJ2-7
CDR3 length: 15
V gene: TRBV28
CDR3 protein: CASRYLRDTLYEQYF

J gene: TRBJ2-5
CDR3 length: 18
V gene: TRBV7-6
CDR3 protein: CASSFGPAASGRGETKYF

J gene: TRBJ2-1
CDR3 length: 13
V gene: TRBV5-1
CDR3 protein: CASRLAAYNEQFF

J gene: TRBJ1-1
CDR3 length: 15
V gene: TRBV7-9
CDR3 protein: CASSQMDRGGTEAFF

J gene: TRBJ1-1
CDR3 length: 12
V gene: TRBV6-2/TRBV6-3
CDR3 protein: CASSYSSREAFF

J gene: TRBJ2-4
CDR3 length: 15
V gene: TRBV12-3/TRBV12-4
CDR3 protein: CASSLLADAKNIQYF

J gene: TRBJ1-5
CDR3 length: 15
V gene: TRBV4-1
CDR3 protein: CASSHPRDRNQPQHF

J gene: TRBJ2-3
CDR3 length: 15
V gene: TRBV15
CDR3 protein: CATSRGLAGTDTQYF

J gene: TRBJ2-7
CDR3 length: 11
V gene: TRBV10-3
CDR3 protein: CAISDAGEQYF

J gene: TRBJ2-1
CDR3 length: 16
V gene: TRBV7-8
CDR3 protein: CASSLGRQGFFNEQFF

J gene: TRBJ1-2
CDR3 length: 16
V gene: TRBV28
CDR3 protein: CASSLSGGGTNYGYTF

J gene: TRBJ2-3
CDR3 length: 18
V gene: TRBV13
CDR3 protein: CASSRITGGGTYTDTQYF

J gene: TRBJ2-5
CDR3 length: 14
V gene: TRBV27
CDR3 protein: CASSPTGIGETQYF

J gene: TRBJ1-2
CDR3 length: 15
V gene: TRBV14
CDR3 protein: CASSQGGIPLNGYTF

J gene: TRBJ2-7
CDR3 length: 13
V gene: TRBV11-2
CDR3 protein: CASSHYRAHEQYF

J gene: TRBJ2-4
CDR3 length: 17
V gene: TRBV29-1
CDR3 protein: CSVEFWDTHLAQNIQYF

J gene: TRBJ2-1
CDR3 length: 16
V gene: TRBV4-3
CDR3 protein: CASSQGRGPLYNEQFF

J gene: TRBJ1-6
CDR3 length: 14
V gene: TRBV27
CDR3 protein: CASSWGQDNSPLHF

J gene: TRBJ2-2
CDR3 length: 15
V gene: TRBV20-1
CDR3 protein: CSAPSGGAYTGELFF

J gene: TRBJ2-1
CDR3 length: 14
V gene: TRBV7-9
CDR3 protein: CASSLVLAPNEQFF